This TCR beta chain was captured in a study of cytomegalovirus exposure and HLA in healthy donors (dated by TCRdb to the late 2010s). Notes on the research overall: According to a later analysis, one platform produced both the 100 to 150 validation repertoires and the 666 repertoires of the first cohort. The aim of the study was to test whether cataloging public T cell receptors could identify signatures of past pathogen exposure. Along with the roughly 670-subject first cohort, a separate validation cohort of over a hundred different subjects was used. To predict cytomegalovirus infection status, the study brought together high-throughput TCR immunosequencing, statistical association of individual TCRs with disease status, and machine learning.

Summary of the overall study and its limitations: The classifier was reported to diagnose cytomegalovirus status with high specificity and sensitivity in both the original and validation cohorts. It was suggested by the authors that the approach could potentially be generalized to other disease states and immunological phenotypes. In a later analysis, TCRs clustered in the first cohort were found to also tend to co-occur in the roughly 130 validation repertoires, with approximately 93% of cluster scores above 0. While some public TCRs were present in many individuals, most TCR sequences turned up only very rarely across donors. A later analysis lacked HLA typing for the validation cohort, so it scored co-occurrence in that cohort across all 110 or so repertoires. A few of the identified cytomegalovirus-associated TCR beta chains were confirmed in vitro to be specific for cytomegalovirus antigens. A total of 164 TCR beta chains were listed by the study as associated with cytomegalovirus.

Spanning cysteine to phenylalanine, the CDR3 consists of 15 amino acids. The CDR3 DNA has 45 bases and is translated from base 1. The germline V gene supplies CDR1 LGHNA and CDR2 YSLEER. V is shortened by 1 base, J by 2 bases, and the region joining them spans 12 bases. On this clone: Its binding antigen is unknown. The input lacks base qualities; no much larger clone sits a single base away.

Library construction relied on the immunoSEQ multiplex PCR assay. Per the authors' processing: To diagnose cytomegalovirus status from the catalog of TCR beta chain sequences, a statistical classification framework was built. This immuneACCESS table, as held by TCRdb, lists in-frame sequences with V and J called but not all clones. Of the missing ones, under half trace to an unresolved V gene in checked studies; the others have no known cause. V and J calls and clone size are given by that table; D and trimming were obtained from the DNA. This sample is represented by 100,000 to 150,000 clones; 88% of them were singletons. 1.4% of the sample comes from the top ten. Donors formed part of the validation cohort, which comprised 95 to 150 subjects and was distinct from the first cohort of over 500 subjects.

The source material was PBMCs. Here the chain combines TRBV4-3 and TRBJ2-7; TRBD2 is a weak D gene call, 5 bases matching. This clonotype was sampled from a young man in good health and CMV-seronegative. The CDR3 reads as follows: CASSQVGEGPYEQYF. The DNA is TGCGCCAGCAGCCAAGTCGGAGAGGGCCCCTACGAGCAGTACTTC.